What follows are 31 T cell receptor beta chains derived from one specimen sequenced in a study of cytomegalovirus exposure and HLA in healthy donors. 13 Jbeta primers and 60 Vbeta primers were used for the PCR. Assay: immunoSEQ multiplex PCR; the TCRdb copy retains only in-frame clones and omits some. The data contain 100,000 to 150,000 clones, around 72% of them singletons. Sequences were obtained from PBMCs. These receptors were obtained from a man in his fifties in good health and CMV-seropositive.

V gene TRBV5-4 combines with J gene TRBJ2-6, with D possibly TRBD1 on 8 matching bases. The V and J ends lost 4 bases and 2 bases respectively, with 19 bases between them. This CDR3 spans 18 amino acids. Germline values: CDR1 SGHNT, CDR2 YYREEE (reference sequence). CDR3: CASSLGGLQGAGANVLTF. The CDR3 DNA reads TGTGCCAGCAGCCTGGGGGGGCTACAGGGGGCTGGGGCCAACGTCCTGACTTTC.

The gene calls are TRBV19 and TRBJ2-7; a possible D gene is TRBD2 (5 bases). This CDR3 spans 12 amino acids. The germline CDR1 and CDR2 sequences are LNHDA and SQIVND (reference sequence). The germline V and J ends were trimmed by 6 bases and 5 bases, with 11 bases remaining between them. The CDR3 sequence: CASSMDGDEQYF. The CDR3 region has the DNA TGTGCCAGTAGCATGGACGGGGACGAGCAGTACTTC.

The CDR3 nucleotides are TGTGCCAGCAGCTTGGCTAATCTCGGGTCCTATAATTCACCCCTCCACTTT. This encodes CASSLANLGSYNSPLHF. The rearrangement joins TRBV5-4 to TRBJ1-6; no reliable D call. Germline loops: CDR1 SGHNT, CDR2 YYREEE (reference sequence). The CDR3 consists of 17 residues. The V end was cut by 0 bases, the J end by 1 base, with 11 bases between.

This chain joins TRBV7-8 and TRBJ1-1; 7 bases match TRBD1. The CDR3 contains 12 residues. Germline V CDR1 and CDR2: SGHVS, FQNEAQ. V shed 3 bases and J 7 bases; nucleotides not matched to a gene: 2. Written as DNA, the CDR3 is TGTGCCAGCAGCTTGACAGGGCGTGAAGCTTTCTTT. The encoded protein is CASSLTGREAFF.

A few counts support this clone. One end of the junction is discordant with germline, which a read error may explain. The chain has TRBV6-5 and TRBJ1-6; the match to TRBD1 covers 7 bases. This CDR3 has 15 residues. Germline-derived CDR1 and CDR2 are MNHEY and SVGAGI. The CDR3 loop reads CASSLGQSSNSPLHF. The CDR3 region has the DNA TGTGCCAGCAGTTTGGGACAGTCCTCTAATTCACCCCTCCACTTT.

The chain carries TRBV5-1 and TRBJ2-3, with 14 bases that match TRBD2. Germline trimming cut 0 bases from V and 5 bases from J; bases unmatched to any gene: 2. The V gene's germline CDR1 is SGHRS and CDR2 YFSETQ. This CDR3 has 16 amino acids. CDR3 coding DNA: TGCGCCAGCAGCTTGGGACTAGCGGGGGGGCAAGATACGCAGTATTTT. It yields the protein CASSLGLAGGQDTQYF.

J is TRBJ2-1 and V is TRBV19; TRBD2 agrees at 9 bases. Germline CDR1 LNHDA, CDR2 SQIVND (reference sequence). V lost 7 bases to trimming and J lost 0 bases; unmatched junction nucleotides: 16. This CDR3 has 19 amino acids. As DNA, the CDR3 is TGTGCCAGTAACCTTCCCGGGACTAGCCCGAGGAGCTCCTACAATGAGCAGTTCTTC. Residues: CASNLPGTSPRSSYNEQFF.

This clone was observed a few times. The genes are TRBV27 and TRBJ2-3; 7 nucleotides match TRBD1. Germline values: CDR1 MNHEY, CDR2 SMNVEV (reference sequence). This CDR3 region has 14 residues. Germline trimming cut 2 bases from V and 3 bases from J; bases unmatched to any gene: 2. The CDR3 sequence: CASSLRQGTDTQYF. The CDR3, as DNA: TGTGCCAGCAGTTTAAGACAGGGAACAGATACGCAGTATTTT.

The chain recombines TRBV5-1 with TRBJ2-3; tentatively, D is TRBD2 (6 bases). Trimming took off 5 bases at V and 1 base at J, with 14 bases between the two ends. Germline CDR1 is SGHRS and CDR2 is YFSETQ. The CDR3 spans 15 residues. The DNA of the CDR3 is TGCGCCAGCAGTTCGGAGGGGAAGGGCACAGATACGCAGTATTTT. As protein: CASSSEGKGTDTQYF.

This clone was seen a few times. V and J are TRBV5-1 and TRBJ1-4; tentatively, D is TRBD1 (6 bases). Trimming removed 3 bases at V and 7 bases at J, with 10 bases between. The CDR3 is 13 amino acids. Germline values: CDR1 SGHRS, CDR2 YFSETQ. CDR3 in DNA: TGCGCCAGCAGCTCTGGACAGAGTGAAAAACTGTTTTTT. Its protein is CASSSGQSEKLFF.

V is TRBV4-1 and J is TRBJ1-5, with a possible D match to TRBD1 (6 bases). V dropped 0 bases and J dropped 2 bases, with 20 bases sitting between them. CDR1 is MGHRA, CDR2 YSYEKL, per germline. CDR3 length equals 19 residues. The CDR3 spells CASSQDSRGAVGGNQPQHF. In DNA, the CDR3 is TGCGCCAGCAGCCAAGATTCTCGGGGGGCGGTCGGGGGCAATCAGCCCCAGCATTTT.

The chain recombines TRBV11-3 with TRBJ2-5; D uncertain. V was shortened by 3 bases and J by 7 bases, with 12 bases between the two germline ends. Germline CDR1 reads SGHNT; CDR2 reads YENEEA. The CDR3 loop spans 13 amino acids. In DNA form, the CDR3 reads TGTGCCAGCAGCTTTACCAGCCAGGCGACCCAGTACTTC. The encoded protein is CASSFTSQATQYF.

This chain connects TRBV9 to TRBJ2-5; weak D call: TRBD1 (5 bases). The CDR3 length is 14 residues. The germline gives CDR1 SGDLS, CDR2 YYNGEE. The V end was cut by 2 bases, the J end by 5 bases, with 13 bases between. The CDR3 nucleotides are TGTGCCAGCAGCGTGAAGGGGATTGGGGAGACCCAGTACTTC. It is translated as CASSVKGIGETQYF.

This sequence joins TRBV19 and TRBJ2-3, with 7 bases that match TRBD2. This CDR3 spans 17 amino acids. With 3 bases clipped from V and 2 bases from J, the junction kept 11 bases outside the gene matches. In germline, CDR1 is LNHDA, CDR2 SQIVND (reference sequence). CDR3 DNA: TGTGCCAGTAGTATGTTGGCAGGGAGGGCCACCACAGATACGCAGTATTTT. Protein: CASSMLAGRATTDTQYF.

The J gene is TRBJ1-4, the V gene TRBV6-5; 7 bases line up with TRBD1. The CDR3 extends over 14 amino acids. Germline CDR1 and CDR2: MNHEY and SVGAGI. Losses at the gene ends were 6 bases for V and 5 bases for J; bases not matched to a gene: 6. The CDR3 protein is CASRLGTANEKLFF. Written as DNA, the CDR3 is TGTGCCAGCAGGCTCGGGACAGCGAATGAAAAACTGTTTTTT.

The genes are TRBV14 and TRBJ2-7, with D perhaps TRBD1 (5 bases). This CDR3 has 14 amino acids. The ends were cut back, 2 bases at V and 1 base at J, with 9 bases in the middle. Germline lookup yields CDR1 SGHDN and CDR2 FVKESK. The DNA for the CDR3 is TGTGCCAGCAGCCAAACCAGGGCGTCCTACGAGCAGTACTTC. Protein sequence: CASSQTRASYEQYF.

This chain connects TRBV5-4 to TRBJ1-1; 7 bases line up with TRBD1. Germline CDR1 reads SGHNT; CDR2 reads YYREEE (reference sequence). V lost 4 bases, J lost 2 bases, and 8 bases stayed unmatched. This CDR3 spans 15 amino acids. The CDR3, as DNA: TGTGCCAGCAGCCCCAGGACAGGAGAAAACACTGAAGCTTTCTTT. This gives the protein CASSPRTGENTEAFF.

This clone was found a few times. J is TRBJ2-7 and V is TRBV6-1, with D possibly matching TRBD2 (6 bases). The length of the CDR3 is 18 residues. V lost 2 bases to trimming and J lost 0 bases, with 20 bases between them. Germline assignment: CDR1 MNHNS and CDR2 SASEGT. The CDR3 nucleotides read TGTGCCAGCAGTGAAAACTCAGGGTTTAGCGGTAGCTCCTACGAGCAGTACTTC. Translation: CASSENSGFSGSSYEQYF.

This sequence joins TRBV4-1 and TRBJ1-1, with a possible D match to TRBD1 (5 bases). The V end was cut by 0 bases, the J end by 4 bases, with 12 bases between. The CDR3 sequence is 15 residues long. The germline V gene has CDR1 MGHRA and CDR2 YSYEKL. The CDR3 coding sequence is TGCGCCAGCAGCCAAGACACGGCAGGGTCCACTGAAGCTTTCTTT. This translates into CASSQDTAGSTEAFF.

The chain has TRBV5-1 and TRBJ1-5; TRBD1 matches 7 bases. The CDR3 length is 15 residues. V lost 4 bases and J lost 6; bases outside the gene matches: 10. Germline CDR1 reads SGHRS; CDR2 reads YFSETQ. The CDR3 reads CASSPTTGYGQPQHF. The CDR3 coding sequence is TGCGCCAGCAGCCCAACGACAGGGTACGGTCAGCCCCAGCATTTT.

V is TRBV6-5 and J is TRBJ1-1, with a tentative D call TRBD1 (6 bases). The germline V gene encodes CDR1 MNHEY and CDR2 SVGAGI. The CDR3 spans 14 residues. V was pared by 5 bases and J by 0 bases, with 10 bases between. CDR3 in DNA: TGTGCCAGCAGTCCCGGGACACTGAACACTGAAGCTTTCTTT. It codes for CASSPGTLNTEAFF.

There are a few counts of this clone. J is TRBJ1-5 and V is TRBV6-1; the D is unclear. Per the germline V gene, CDR1 is MNHNS and CDR2 is SASEGT. With 8 bases removed from V and 4 bases from J, the gap between germline ends came to 12 bases. This CDR3 has 13 amino acids. The CDR3 coding sequence is TGTGCCAGCGGGCGAGGCGGGAATCAGCCCCAGCATTTT. It specifies CASGRGGNQPQHF.

The rearrangement joins TRBV11-2 to TRBJ1-1, with D tentatively TRBD1 (5 bases). The CDR3 spans 16 residues. CDR1 and CDR2 from the germline V gene are SGHAT and FQNNGV. The V and J ends lost 6 bases and 1 base respectively, with 18 bases between them. CDR3 sequence (DNA): TGTGCCAGCAGTATCCTACCACAGGCGCAGAACACTGAAGCTTTCTTT. Its translation: CASSILPQAQNTEAFF.

V is TRBV12-5 and J is TRBJ1-5; D gene unclear. CDR1 is LGHNT and CDR2 is FRNRAP in the germline V gene. The CDR3 runs to 15 residues. Trimming left V 0 bases short and J 5 bases short, with 11 bases between. The CDR3 reads CASGLVGSGHQPQHF. CDR3 DNA sequence: TGTGCTAGTGGTTTGGTTGGCAGCGGACATCAGCCCCAGCATTTT.

J is TRBJ1-1 and V is TRBV10-3; TRBD1 is a possible D gene (5 bases). The ends were cut back, 4 bases at V and 5 bases at J, with 14 bases in the middle. Germline loops: CDR1 ENHRY, CDR2 SYGVKD. The CDR3 consists of 14 residues. The CDR3 loop reads CAISGRGAGTEAFF. Written as DNA, the CDR3 is TGTGCCATCAGTGGTCGCGGGGCCGGGACTGAAGCTTTCTTT.

J is TRBJ2-5 and V is TRBV21-1; the table assigns TRBD2, which was not confirmed against the DNA. TRBV21-1 is a pseudogene locus. CDR3 length: 14 residues. For the CDR3, the DNA is TGTGCCAGCAGGCAACTAGTTTGGGAAGAGACCCAGTACTTC. Translating gives CASRQLVWEETQYF.

The chain recombines TRBV6-6 with TRBJ2-2, with D maybe TRBD2 (6 bases). CDR1 is MNHNY and CDR2 is SVGAGI in the germline V gene (reference sequence). The length of the CDR3 is 12 residues. V was shortened by 7 bases and J by 4 bases, with 7 bases between the two germline ends. The CDR3 region has the DNA TGTGCCAGCAAGGAGGGCACCGGGGAGCTGTTTTTT. This sequence encodes CASKEGTGELFF.

This clone was counted only a few times. This chain links TRBV2 with TRBJ2-2; TRBD1 is a possible D gene (7 bases). Germline V gene data show CDR1 as SNHLY and CDR2 as FYNNEI. This CDR3 spans 15 amino acids. Trimming pared 4 bases from V and 5 bases from J, leaving 14 bases between. For the CDR3, the DNA is TGTGCCAGCAGTGTGGAGGGGGCGAGGACCGGGGAGCTGTTTTTT. Translated: CASSVEGARTGELFF.

This clone was counted only a few times. The genes are TRBV6-1 and TRBJ2-7; tentatively, D is TRBD1 (6 bases). The CDR3 spans 14 residues. Trimming shortened V by 2 bases and J by 6 bases, and 14 bases separated the two germline ends. Germline V lookup: CDR1 MNHNS, CDR2 SASEGT. The CDR3 spells CASSERNRASEQYF. The CDR3 region has the DNA TGTGCCAGCAGTGAACGTAACAGGGCGTCCGAGCAGTACTTC.

The V and J genes are TRBV12-5 and TRBJ1-1; D is undetermined. Germline CDR1 reads LGHNT; CDR2 reads FRNRAP. Trimming took off 0 bases at V and 8 bases at J, with 10 bases between the two ends. The CDR3 has 13 amino acids. The CDR3 protein is CASGLVPEREAFF. CDR3 bases: TGTGCTAGTGGTTTGGTCCCCGAGAGGGAAGCTTTCTTT.

The rearrangement uses TRBV7-9 and TRBJ2-7, with 8 bases fitting TRBD2. The germline V gene has CDR1 SEHNR and CDR2 FQNEAQ (reference sequence). This CDR3 contains 19 residues. V shed 1 base, J shed 7 bases, and the junction held 21 bases outside the gene matches. As DNA, the CDR3 is TGTGCCAGCAGCTTAGGTATGAGGGGTGTGAACGGGAGGGACTTGGAGCAGTACTTC. It translates to CASSLGMRGVNGRDLEQYF.